The rows below give T cell receptor beta chains drawn from one sample of a study. TCRdb passed the RT-PCR reads through MiXCR, listing each CDR3 protein once. The sample lists hundreds of distinct CDR3 sequences; about 40% were seen once. Sequencing was performed on memory CD4+ T cells from salivary gland. All receptors derive from a female donor with primary Sjogren's syndrome. CDR3s include the opening cysteine and the closing phenylalanine or tryptophan. D genes are given only for firm matches. Not every row has a clone size; where given, it reads once, few, many or a size class.

J | size | V | D | DNA | CDR3
TRBJ2-3 | large | TRBV5-1 | NA | TGCGCCAGCAGCACGACAGTGACAGATACGCAGTATTTT | CASSTTVTDTQYF
TRBJ1-1 | medium-sized | TRBV11-2 | NA | TGTGCCAGCAGCTTAGTTGGCACCACGGGGACCACTGAAGCTTTCTTT | CASSLVGTTGTTEAFF
TRBJ2-3 | few | TRBV19 | NA | TGTGCCACCAAAAGGGACGGCGACACAGATACGCAGTATTTT | CATKRDGDTDTQYF
TRBJ2-7 | large | TRBV5-5 | TRBD1 | TGTGCCAGCAGCCCTCGGGACAGGGGGTACTCCTACGAGCAGTACTTC | CASSPRDRGYSYEQYF
TRBJ2-3 | large | TRBV5-1 | NA | TGCGCCAGCAGCTTGGTCAAAAGCGCAGATACGCAGTATTTT | CASSLVKSADTQYF
TRBJ1-1 | NA | TRBV29-1 | NA | TGCAGCGTTGGGAAAGCCCCAATGAACACTGAAGCTTTCTTT | CSVGKAPMNTEAFF
TRBJ1-5 | large | TRBV20-1 | NA | TGCAGTGCTGGAACCGGGTCTGGCAATCAGCCCCAGCATTTT | CSAGTGSGNQPQHF
TRBJ2-4 | NA | TRBV7-9 | NA | TGTGCCAGCAGCTCACAGACAGGATTGGGGTCCAAAAACATTCAGTACTTC | CASSSQTGLGSKNIQYF
TRBJ2-3 | hyperexpanded | TRBV5-6 | TRBD2 | TGTGCCAGCAGCTTGGGGGCGGGGGGCACAGATACGCAGTATTTT | CASSLGAGGTDTQYF
TRBJ2-7 | large | TRBV28 | NA | TGTGCCAGCAGTTCCGGGACCTCGGGGGAGCAGTACTTC | CASSSGTSGEQYF
TRBJ1-2 | large | TRBV7-2 | NA | TGTGCCAGCAGCTTAGGACAGACCCTGTATGGCTACACCTTC | CASSLGQTLYGYTF
TRBJ1-3 | medium-sized | TRBV6-6 | NA | TGTGCCAGCAGTTACGGTTTTGGAGGAAACACCATATATTTT | CASSYGFGGNTIYF
TRBJ2-5 | medium-sized | TRBV5-1 | TRBD1 | TGCGCCAGCAGAAAAACCGGGACAGATCAAGAGACCCAGTACTTC | CASRKTGTDQETQYF
TRBJ1-1 | medium-sized | TRBV5-4 | NA | TGTGCCAGCAGCTTTCTCGACAAAGCAATGAACACTGAAGCTTTCTTT | CASSFLDKAMNTEAFF
TRBJ1-1 | large | TRBV7-3 | NA | TGTGCCAGCAGCTTAAACTGGGGCACTGAAGCTTTCTTT | CASSLNWGTEAFF
TRBJ2-1 | large | TRBV4-2 | NA | TGTGCCAGCAGCGGGGTTAGCTACAATGAGCAGTTCTTC | CASSGVSYNEQFF